This T cell receptor (beta chain) was sequenced for a study of cytomegalovirus exposure and HLA in healthy donors. Study details: The same platform was used for the approximately 120 validation repertoires as for the approximately 720 first-cohort repertoires, as reported in a later analysis.

Germline CDR1 and CDR2: KGHSH and LQKENI. V lost 0 bases and J lost 14; bases outside the gene matches: 18. The CDR3 is 16 amino acids. Details on this clone: Its target is not known.

Study-level results: More than 150 TCR beta chains were listed as cytomegalovirus-associated. In vitro checks showed that a few CMV-associated chains really do target CMV antigens. First-cohort TCR clusters were later found to tend to co-occur in the approximately 120 validation repertoires.

Assay used: immunoSEQ multiplex PCR; TCRdb lists only in-frame clones, some missing. The sample shows about 71,000 clones, about 94% of them seen only once. This rearrangement joins TRBV18 to TRBJ1-2, with TRBD1 matching 7 bases. Sample: PBMCs. This clonotype was sampled from a woman between 18 and 29 years old in good health and CMV-seronegative. This CDR3 is CASSPPDRTQTMARTF. The CDR3 DNA reads as TGTGCCAGCTCACCACCGGACAGGACACAAACTATGGCTAGAACCTTC.